The T cell receptor (beta chain) under discussion was sequenced for a study of OX40 agonist ivuxolimab in advanced cancers. Study-level background: Ivuxolimab, an antibody that agonizes OX40 (CD134), was administered to the patients.

Here immunoSEQ multiplex PCR was the method, and the copy in TCRdb shows in-frame clones only, minus some. The sample includes under 75,000 clones, less than 90% of them seen just once. Findings and caveats of the study: Normalized T-cell clonal expansion was also low in a subset of nonresponders. Clonal expansion from baseline to week 6 occurred in both CD4+ and CD8+ T cells.

Notes on this clone: What it binds is not known.

From germline, CDR1 is SGHTA and CDR2 FQGTGA. Trimming stripped 1 base from V and 7 bases from J, with 7 bases between. The CDR3 spans 13 residues. Sequenced material: CD4+ or CD8+ T cells sorted from blood, taken in a trial of the OX40 agonist ivuxolimab. This receptor was taken from an adult with an advanced solid tumor such as melanoma, head and neck, liver or kidney cancer. The chain employs TRBV7-3 and TRBJ2-2; D is unresolved. The CDR3 reads CASSLSSGGELFF. CDR3 sequence (DNA): TGTGCCAGCAGCTTAAGTTCAGGCGGGGAGCTGTTTTTT. The whole variable domain, filled in from reference TRBV7-3 and TRBJ2-2, reads GAGVSQTPSNKVTEKGKYVELRCDPISGHTALYWYRQSLGQGPEFLIYFQGTGAADDSGLPNDRFFAVRPEGSVSTLKIQRTERGDSAVYLCASSLSSGGELFFGEGSRLTVL.